The TCR beta chain under discussion was sequenced for a study of blood T cell repertoires in COVID-19 (TCRdb year 2020). General notes on the study: Samples covering the acute and convalescent phases of COVID-19 were provided by collaborators in the United States, Italy and Spain. The material from the prospective study consisted of cDNA or gDNA derived from T cells, B-cell-depleted T cells, or PBMCs. Deeply sampled blood TCRbeta repertoires from subjects exposed to, actively infected with, or recovered from COVID-19 were included in the dataset. The repertoires were released in a freely available public database intended as a resource for research on the immune response to SARS-CoV-2. The samples were drawn from two sources: the first 160 participants of the ongoing ImmuneRACE study, and 1,254 subjects contributed by 6 global collaborators. Sample metadata almost always included a de-identified subject ID, COVID-19 status, age in years and sex. Where available, HLA class I and class II types were taken from metadata supplied by the sample provider and were not determined by assay-based typing. The full study reports these points: Clinical and demographic metadata were provided uncurated, with the amount varying by source and participant.

Participants in the prospective study were aged roughly 18 to 90 years, lived in some 24 United States geographic areas, and enrolled through a virtual design. To assign participants to cohorts, the prospective study relied on clinical history that participants themselves reported in a screening survey and a study questionnaire. Recovered participants in ImmuneRACE Cohort 3 were defined by two consecutive negative NP/OP PCR tests, clearance by a healthcare professional, or resolution of symptoms. Mobile phlebotomists in the prospective study collected whole blood, serum and a nasopharyngeal or oropharyngeal swab from every participant. Over an approximately 2-month period, participants in the prospective study had the option of providing additional blood draws and questionnaires. Prospective study blood samples were shipped either frozen or at room temperature before DNA extraction. Points on this clone: Its antigen is currently not known. It has no much larger one-base neighbor in the sample; base qualities were not kept.

Trimmed from V: 5 bases; trimmed from J: 2 bases; junction bases lacking a gene match: 3. CDR1 and CDR2, per the germline V gene (reference sequence), are LGHDT and YNNKEL. Reading from cysteine to phenylalanine, the CDR3 counts 15 amino acids. Only the CDR3 DNA is retained, 45 bases long and in frame from the first base. The immunoSEQ Assay, a bias-controlled multiplex PCR, was used to amplify TCRbeta CDR3 regions from genomic DNA. On the study's bioinformatics: The number of nucleated cells in each sample was estimated from the amplification of reference gene primers within the assay. Sequence reads were collapsed and filtered to measure the absolute abundance of every unique TCRbeta CDR3 rearrangement. For each sample, productive Simpson clonality was calculated as the square root of Simpson's diversity index over productive rearrangements. TCRdb took this table from immuneACCESS and kept in-frame rearrangements with V and J called. Such tables lack part of the clones; where checked against another copy, unresolved V genes explain under half of the gap, and the rest is unexplained. That table gives V, J and clone size, and the DNA gave D and trimming. A total of just over 350,000 clones appear in this sample, approximately 84% of them only once. Of the sample, almost 3% falls within the top ten clones.

The rearrangement joined TRBV3-1 (or the pseudogene TRBV3-2) to TRBJ2-1; a stretch of 10 junction bases matches TRBD2. The TCR comes from a woman aged 25 to 39 who had recovered from COVID-19. Sequenced material: PBMCs or T cells enriched from blood (not recorded which). The sequenced DNA: TGTGCCAGCAGCATGAGCGGGAGGGCCTACAATGAGCAGTTCTTC. This yields the protein CASSMSGRAYNEQFF.